The rows below give T cell receptor beta chains drawn from one sample of a study of graft-versus-host responses after intestinal transplantation. Data came from immunoSEQ multiplex PCR; TCRdb stores just in-frame clones and leaves some out. In the table there are around 110,000 clones, 85% to 95% of which are singletons. Antigens of these TCRs are unknown. This specimen consisted of unstimulated CD8+ T cells sorted from spleen or lymph node cells, obtained before transplant. Receptor source: a human donor who was the organ donor for an intestinal transplant. CDR3s include the opening cysteine and the closing phenylalanine or tryptophan. Each record gives: D gene, V gene, clone size, J gene, CDR3 DNA, CDR3 protein. D genes are given only for firm matches. The size field is filled for only some rows; it gives once, few, many or a size class.

d_gene: NA
v_gene: TRBV7-9
abundance: NA
j_gene: TRBJ2-7
CDR3nt: TGTGCCAGCAGCTTAGTGAAAGGGCTTGAAGGAGAGCAGTACTTC
CDR3aa: CASSLVKGLEGEQYF

d_gene: NA
v_gene: TRBV4-1
abundance: NA
j_gene: TRBJ1-2
CDR3nt: TGCGCCAGCAGTCCCCGGGCCAGTGAAGGGCATGGCTACACCTTC
CDR3aa: CASSPRASEGHGYTF

d_gene: NA
v_gene: TRBV5-8
abundance: NA
j_gene: TRBJ2-7
CDR3nt: TGTGCCAGCAGCTTTCCCCGGCAGGGCCTACCCTACGAGCAGTACTTC
CDR3aa: CASSFPRQGLPYEQYF

d_gene: TRBD1
v_gene: TRBV27
abundance: once
j_gene: TRBJ2-7
CDR3nt: TGTGCCAGCAGTTTAACAGGGGAGAGGGGCTACGAGCAGTACTTC
CDR3aa: CASSLTGERGYEQYF

d_gene: NA
v_gene: TRBV7-6
abundance: NA
j_gene: TRBJ2-2
CDR3nt: TGTGCCAGCTCCGGGAGTCCGAACACCGGGGAGCTGTTTTTT
CDR3aa: CASSGSPNTGELFF

d_gene: TRBD1
v_gene: TRBV23-1
abundance: NA
j_gene: TRBJ1-4
CDR3nt: TGCGCCAGCAGTCACTTAGACAGGGATAAGGAAAAACTGTTTTTT
CDR3aa: CASSHLDRDKEKLFF

d_gene: TRBD1
v_gene: TRBV6-5
abundance: NA
j_gene: TRBJ1-2
CDR3nt: TGTGCCAGCAGTTCCGGGACAGGAAACTATGGCTACACCTTC
CDR3aa: CASSSGTGNYGYTF

d_gene: NA
v_gene: TRBV19
abundance: NA
j_gene: TRBJ1-2
CDR3nt: TGTGCCAGTAGTATGGTCGACTATGGCTACACCTTC
CDR3aa: CASSMVDYGYTF

d_gene: TRBD1
v_gene: TRBV30
abundance: NA
j_gene: TRBJ1-1
CDR3nt: TGTGCCTGGGACAGGGCGGGCACTGAAGCTTTCTTT
CDR3aa: CAWDRAGTEAFF

d_gene: TRBD2
v_gene: TRBV2
abundance: NA
j_gene: TRBJ2-3
CDR3nt: TGTGCCAGCAATCTAGCGGGAACCGCAGATACGCAGTATTTT
CDR3aa: CASNLAGTADTQYF

d_gene: NA
v_gene: TRBV18
abundance: NA
j_gene: TRBJ1-1
CDR3nt: TGTGCCAGCTCACGGACGACAGCGAACACTGAAGCTTTCTTT
CDR3aa: CASSRTTANTEAFF

d_gene: NA
v_gene: TRBV12-5
abundance: NA
j_gene: TRBJ2-2
CDR3nt: TGTGCTAGTGGTTTGGTCCAGGGCTCCGGGGAGCTGTTTTTT
CDR3aa: CASGLVQGSGELFF

d_gene: TRBD1
v_gene: TRBV7-6
abundance: NA
j_gene: TRBJ2-3
CDR3nt: TGTGCCAGCACCTCCACCTCAGGGGGCGAGACAGATACGCAGTATTTT
CDR3aa: CASTSTSGGETDTQYF

d_gene: NA
v_gene: TRBV27
abundance: NA
j_gene: TRBJ2-1
CDR3nt: TGTGCCAGCAGTTGGGGACTGGTCTCCTACAATGAGCAGTTCTTC
CDR3aa: CASSWGLVSYNEQFF

d_gene: TRBD1
v_gene: TRBV5-1
abundance: NA
j_gene: TRBJ2-5
CDR3nt: TGCGCCAGCAGCTTCATTAGTCCGGGACAGCAAGAGACCCAGTACTTC
CDR3aa: CASSFISPGQQETQYF

d_gene: NA
v_gene: TRBV15
abundance: once
j_gene: TRBJ2-1
CDR3nt: TGTGCCACCAGCAGTGTGACTAGCTCCTACAATGAGCAGTTCTTC
CDR3aa: CATSSVTSSYNEQFF

d_gene: TRBD2
v_gene: TRBV4-1
abundance: NA
j_gene: TRBJ2-7
CDR3nt: TGCGCCAGCAGCCAAGATGGGGAGGGGTCGAACGAGCAGTACTTC
CDR3aa: CASSQDGEGSNEQYF

d_gene: NA
v_gene: TRBV28
abundance: NA
j_gene: TRBJ2-1
CDR3nt: TGTGCCAGCAGACCTCAGGGCTTTACCAATGAGCAGTTCTTC
CDR3aa: CASRPQGFTNEQFF

d_gene: NA
v_gene: TRBV7-9
abundance: few
j_gene: TRBJ1-1
CDR3nt: TGTGCCAGCAGGGTCGACGACACTGAAGCTTTCTTT
CDR3aa: CASRVDDTEAFF

d_gene: NA
v_gene: TRBV12-2
abundance: NA
j_gene: TRBJ2-2
CDR3nt: TGTGCAAGTCGCTTCATCGCTTTGTCCTTTACCGGGGAGCTGTTTTTT
CDR3aa: CASRFIALSFTGELFF

d_gene: NA
v_gene: TRBV11-2
abundance: once
j_gene: TRBJ2-7
CDR3nt: TGTGCCAGCAGCTTAGATCTGCCGGAGCAGTACTTC
CDR3aa: CASSLDLPEQYF

d_gene: TRBD2
v_gene: TRBV7-8
abundance: NA
j_gene: TRBJ2-7
CDR3nt: TGTGCCAGCAGCCTAGGACTAGCGGACTCCTACGAGCAGTACTTC
CDR3aa: CASSLGLADSYEQYF

d_gene: NA
v_gene: TRBV30
abundance: NA
j_gene: TRBJ1-1
CDR3nt: TGTGCTACGGAGGGACTTGGCACTGAAGCTTTCTTT
CDR3aa: CATEGLGTEAFF

d_gene: NA
v_gene: TRBV30
abundance: NA
j_gene: TRBJ1-5
CDR3nt: TGTGCCTGGAGGGGCGGGGCAGATAGCAATCAGCCCCAGCATTTT
CDR3aa: CAWRGGADSNQPQHF

d_gene: NA
v_gene: TRBV12-5
abundance: NA
j_gene: TRBJ1-2
CDR3nt: TGTGCTAGTGGGCTGAACTATGGCTACACCTTC
CDR3aa: CASGLNYGYTF

d_gene: NA
v_gene: TRBV4-1
abundance: NA
j_gene: TRBJ2-7
CDR3nt: TGCGCCAGCAGCCAGACGTTAGGGCAGGGGAGTTACGAGCAGTACTTC
CDR3aa: CASSQTLGQGSYEQYF

d_gene: NA
v_gene: TRBV6-6
abundance: NA
j_gene: TRBJ2-7
CDR3nt: TGTGCCAGCAAAGCCGGGGGCTACGAGCAGTACTTC
CDR3aa: CASKAGGYEQYF

d_gene: NA
v_gene: TRBV14
abundance: NA
j_gene: TRBJ2-1
CDR3nt: TGTGCCAGCAGCCAAGAACGACGGGCTGAGCAGTTCTTC
CDR3aa: CASSQERRAEQFF

d_gene: NA
v_gene: TRBV2
abundance: NA
j_gene: TRBJ1-5
CDR3nt: TGTGCCAGCAGTGAGAGAGGGGCGGTTCAGCCCCAGCATTTT
CDR3aa: CASSERGAVQPQHF

d_gene: NA
v_gene: TRBV9
abundance: NA
j_gene: TRBJ2-1
CDR3nt: TGTGCCAGCAGCGTAGCTAGCCGCTCCAATGAGCAGTTCTTC
CDR3aa: CASSVASRSNEQFF

d_gene: NA
v_gene: TRBV7-9
abundance: NA
j_gene: TRBJ2-7
CDR3nt: TGTGCCAGCAGCTTAGCCGGGACGGGGTACGAGCAGTACTTC
CDR3aa: CASSLAGTGYEQYF

d_gene: NA
v_gene: TRBV19
abundance: NA
j_gene: TRBJ1-5
CDR3nt: TGTGCCAGTAGTAACATGGGGCACCACTATAGCAATCAGCCCCAGCATTTT
CDR3aa: CASSNMGHHYSNQPQHF

d_gene: TRBD2
v_gene: TRBV4-1
abundance: NA
j_gene: TRBJ2-7
CDR3nt: TGCGCCAGCAGCCAAGATCTTGCCGGGAGGGTCTTGGGGGAGCAGTACTTC
CDR3aa: CASSQDLAGRVLGEQYF

d_gene: NA
v_gene: TRBV9
abundance: NA
j_gene: TRBJ2-2
CDR3nt: TGTGCCAGCAGCGTAAAAGGGTCCACCGGGGAGCTGTTTTTT
CDR3aa: CASSVKGSTGELFF

d_gene: NA
v_gene: TRBV9
abundance: NA
j_gene: TRBJ2-2
CDR3nt: TGTGCCACTGGCCACGGGGCTAACACCGGGGAGCTGTTTTTT
CDR3aa: CATGHGANTGELFF

d_gene: TRBD2
v_gene: TRBV9
abundance: NA
j_gene: TRBJ2-1
CDR3nt: TGTGCCAGCAGCGGGATGACTAGCGGGAGTGTTGGAGAGCAGTTCTTC
CDR3aa: CASSGMTSGSVGEQFF

d_gene: NA
v_gene: TRBV29-1
abundance: NA
j_gene: TRBJ1-2
CDR3nt: TGCAGCGTTACCCAGGGAAATGGCTACACCTTC
CDR3aa: CSVTQGNGYTF

d_gene: TRBD2
v_gene: TRBV7-3
abundance: once
j_gene: TRBJ2-6
CDR3nt: TGTGCCAGCAGCGATGGACTAGCGGGAGCTGGGGCCAACGTCCTGACTTTC
CDR3aa: CASSDGLAGAGANVLTF

d_gene: NA
v_gene: TRBV9
abundance: few
j_gene: TRBJ1-1
CDR3nt: TGTGCCAGCAGCGTAGCGGTAAGTCTGAACACTGAAGCTTTCTTT
CDR3aa: CASSVAVSLNTEAFF

d_gene: TRBD1
v_gene: TRBV27
abundance: NA
j_gene: TRBJ1-4
CDR3nt: TGTGCCAGCAGTAAAGGACAGGGTTATGAAAAACTGTTTTTT
CDR3aa: CASSKGQGYEKLFF

d_gene: NA
v_gene: TRBV13
abundance: once
j_gene: TRBJ2-3
CDR3nt: TGTGCCAGCAGCCTACGAGGGAGGGGGAGCACAGATACGCAGTATTTT
CDR3aa: CASSLRGRGSTDTQYF

d_gene: TRBD1
v_gene: TRBV27
abundance: NA
j_gene: TRBJ1-2
CDR3nt: TGTGCCAGCAGACCCCGGACAGGAATCTATGGCTACACCTTC
CDR3aa: CASRPRTGIYGYTF

d_gene: NA
v_gene: TRBV27
abundance: NA
j_gene: TRBJ1-5
CDR3nt: TGTGCCAGCAGTTTAGGCTGGGGACAGCCCCAGCATTTT
CDR3aa: CASSLGWGQPQHF

d_gene: NA
v_gene: TRBV29-1
abundance: NA
j_gene: TRBJ1-3
CDR3nt: TGCAGCGTTTCGGGGCAGGAATTT
CDR3aa: CSVSGQEF

d_gene: NA
v_gene: TRBV28
abundance: NA
j_gene: TRBJ2-5
CDR3nt: TGTGCCAGCAGTTTATGTACGGTTGGGTTGGAACAAGAGACCCAGTACTTC
CDR3aa: CASSLCTVGLEQETQYF

d_gene: TRBD1
v_gene: TRBV28
abundance: NA
j_gene: TRBJ1-2
CDR3nt: TGTGCCAGCAGTCCCGAAGGGGGCAGGGACTATGGCTACACCTTC
CDR3aa: CASSPEGGRDYGYTF

d_gene: NA
v_gene: TRBV28
abundance: NA
j_gene: TRBJ2-1
CDR3nt: TGTGCCAGCAGTTTGAGTGCGGGATATTCCTACAATGAGCAGTTCTTC
CDR3aa: CASSLSAGYSYNEQFF

d_gene: NA
v_gene: TRBV27
abundance: once
j_gene: TRBJ1-1
CDR3nt: TGTGCCAGCAAACTTGGTCCTGGTGAAGCTTTCTTT
CDR3aa: CASKLGPGEAFF

d_gene: NA
v_gene: TRBV4-1
abundance: NA
j_gene: TRBJ2-3
CDR3nt: TGCGCCAGCAGCCAAGCGGGGGCGGATACGCAGTATTTT
CDR3aa: CASSQAGADTQYF

d_gene: NA
v_gene: TRBV5-6
abundance: NA
j_gene: TRBJ2-5
CDR3nt: TGTGCCAGCAGCTTGGGGGACTGGCAAGAGACCCAGTACTTC
CDR3aa: CASSLGDWQETQYF

d_gene: NA
v_gene: TRBV7-9
abundance: NA
j_gene: TRBJ2-5
CDR3nt: TGTGCCGCCAGGGGGGTAGGGGAGACCCAGTACTTC
CDR3aa: CAARGVGETQYF

d_gene: NA
v_gene: TRBV11-2
abundance: NA
j_gene: TRBJ2-7
CDR3nt: TGTGCCAGCAGCTTAGGCTCCTACGAGCAGTACTTC
CDR3aa: CASSLGSYEQYF